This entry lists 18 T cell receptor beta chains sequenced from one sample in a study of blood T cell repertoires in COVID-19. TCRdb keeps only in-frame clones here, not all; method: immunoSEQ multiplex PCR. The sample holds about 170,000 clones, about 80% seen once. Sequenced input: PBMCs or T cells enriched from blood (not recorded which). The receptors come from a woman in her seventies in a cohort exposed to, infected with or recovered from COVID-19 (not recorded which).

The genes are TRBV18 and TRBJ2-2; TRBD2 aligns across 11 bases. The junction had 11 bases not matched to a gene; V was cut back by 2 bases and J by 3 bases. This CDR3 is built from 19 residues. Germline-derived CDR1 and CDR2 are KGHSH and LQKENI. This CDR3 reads CASSPFQVAGGTDTGELFF. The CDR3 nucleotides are TGTGCCAGCTCACCATTCCAAGTAGCGGGAGGGACGGACACCGGGGAGCTGTTTTTT.

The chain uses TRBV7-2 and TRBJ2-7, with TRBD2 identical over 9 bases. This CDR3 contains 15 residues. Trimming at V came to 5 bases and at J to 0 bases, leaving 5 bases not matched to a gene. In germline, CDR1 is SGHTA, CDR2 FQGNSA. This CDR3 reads CASSVLAGSSYEQYF. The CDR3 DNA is TGTGCCAGCAGCGTCCTAGCGGGGAGCTCCTACGAGCAGTACTTC.

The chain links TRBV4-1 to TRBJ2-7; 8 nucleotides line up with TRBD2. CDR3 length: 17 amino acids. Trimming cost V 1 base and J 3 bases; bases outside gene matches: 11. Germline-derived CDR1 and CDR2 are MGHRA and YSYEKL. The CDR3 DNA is TGCGCCAGCAGCCAAGTAGGAGCTAGCGGGTCTAACTACGAGCAGTACTTC. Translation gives CASSQVGASGSNYEQYF.

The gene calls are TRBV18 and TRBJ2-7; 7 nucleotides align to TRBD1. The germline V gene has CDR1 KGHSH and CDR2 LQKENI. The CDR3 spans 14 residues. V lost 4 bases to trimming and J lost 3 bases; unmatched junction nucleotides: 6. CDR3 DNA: TGTGCCAGCTCACGTGGACAGGCTTTCTACGAGCAGTACTTC. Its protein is CASSRGQAFYEQYF. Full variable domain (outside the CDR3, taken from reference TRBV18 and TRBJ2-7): NAGVMQNPRHLVRRRGQEARLRCSPMKGHSHVYWYRQLPEEGLKFMVYLQKENIIDESGMPKERFSAEFPKEGPSILRIQQVVRGDSAAYFCASSRGQAFYEQYFGPGTRLTVT.

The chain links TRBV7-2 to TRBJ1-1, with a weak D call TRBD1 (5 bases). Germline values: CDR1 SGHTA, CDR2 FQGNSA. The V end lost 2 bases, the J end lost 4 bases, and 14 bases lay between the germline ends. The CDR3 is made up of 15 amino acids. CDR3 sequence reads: CASSLRGPGSTEAFF. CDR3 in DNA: TGTGCCAGCAGCTTAAGGGGTCCAGGGTCCACTGAAGCTTTCTTT. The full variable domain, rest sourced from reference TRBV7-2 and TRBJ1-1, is GAGVSQSPSNKVTEKGKDVELRCDPISGHTALYWYRQSLGQGLEFLIYFQGNSAPDKSGLPSDRFSAERTGGSVSTLTIQRTQQEDSAVYLCASSLRGPGSTEAFFGQGTRLTVV.

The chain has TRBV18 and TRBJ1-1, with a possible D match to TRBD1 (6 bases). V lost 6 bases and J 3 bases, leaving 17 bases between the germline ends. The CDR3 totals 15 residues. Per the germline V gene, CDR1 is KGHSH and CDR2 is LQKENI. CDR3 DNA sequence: TGTGCCAGCTCTCTAAACGGGGGGGCGGACACTGAAGCTTTCTTT. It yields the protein CASSLNGGADTEAFF.

CDR3 sequence reads: CASSERGGELFF. As DNA, the CDR3 is TGTGCCAGCAGCGAGCGCGGCGGGGAGCTGTTTTTT. This chain uses TRBV27 with TRBJ2-2; the D is unclear. V lost 6 bases to trimming and J lost 7 bases, with 9 bases between them. Germline CDR1 MNHEY, CDR2 SMNVEV (reference sequence). The CDR3 loop spans 12 amino acids.

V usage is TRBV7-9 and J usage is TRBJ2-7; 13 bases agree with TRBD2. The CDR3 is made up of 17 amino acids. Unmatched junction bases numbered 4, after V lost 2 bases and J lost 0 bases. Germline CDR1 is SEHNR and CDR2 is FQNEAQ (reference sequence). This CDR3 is CASSLRRTSGSSYEQYF. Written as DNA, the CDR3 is TGTGCCAGCAGCTTAAGGAGGACTAGCGGGAGCTCCTACGAGCAGTACTTC.

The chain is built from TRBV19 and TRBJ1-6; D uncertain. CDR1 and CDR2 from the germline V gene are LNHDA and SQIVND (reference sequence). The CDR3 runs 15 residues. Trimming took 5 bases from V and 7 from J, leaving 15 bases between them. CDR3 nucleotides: TGTGCCAGTAGTCTGTTTGGGCAGACGAATTCACCCCTCCACTTT. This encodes CASSLFGQTNSPLHF.

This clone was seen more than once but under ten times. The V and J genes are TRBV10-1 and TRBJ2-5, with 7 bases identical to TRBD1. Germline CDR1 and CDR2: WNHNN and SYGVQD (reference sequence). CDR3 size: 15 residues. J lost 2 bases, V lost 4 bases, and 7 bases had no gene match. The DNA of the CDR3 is TGCGCCAGCAGTGCAGGGGGTCGGGTTCAAGAGACCCAGTACTTC. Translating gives CASSAGGRVQETQYF.

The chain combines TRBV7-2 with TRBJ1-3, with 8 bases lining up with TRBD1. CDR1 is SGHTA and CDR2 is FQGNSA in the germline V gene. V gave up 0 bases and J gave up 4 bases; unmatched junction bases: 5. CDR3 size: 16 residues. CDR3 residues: CASSLAGQGGGNTIYF. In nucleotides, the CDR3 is TGTGCCAGCAGCTTAGCAGGACAGGGAGGAGGAAACACCATATATTTT.

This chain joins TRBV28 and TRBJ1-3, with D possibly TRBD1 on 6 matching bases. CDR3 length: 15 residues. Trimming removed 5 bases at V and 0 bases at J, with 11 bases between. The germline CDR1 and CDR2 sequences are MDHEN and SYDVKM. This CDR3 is CASSLGQFSGNTIYF. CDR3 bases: TGTGCCAGCAGTCTAGGACAGTTCTCTGGAAACACCATATATTTT.

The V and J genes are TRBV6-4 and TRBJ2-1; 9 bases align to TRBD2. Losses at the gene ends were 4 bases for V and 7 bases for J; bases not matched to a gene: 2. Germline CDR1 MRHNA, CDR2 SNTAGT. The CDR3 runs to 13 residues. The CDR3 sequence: CASSATSGNEQFF. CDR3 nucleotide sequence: TGTGCCAGCAGTGCCACTAGCGGGAATGAGCAGTTCTTC.

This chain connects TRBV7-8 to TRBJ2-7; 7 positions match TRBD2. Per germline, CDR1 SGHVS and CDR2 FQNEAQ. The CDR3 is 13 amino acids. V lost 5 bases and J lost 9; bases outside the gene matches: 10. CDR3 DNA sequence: TGTGCCAGCAGCACCAGGGAGGGGAGGTGGCAGTACTTC. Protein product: CASSTREGRWQYF.

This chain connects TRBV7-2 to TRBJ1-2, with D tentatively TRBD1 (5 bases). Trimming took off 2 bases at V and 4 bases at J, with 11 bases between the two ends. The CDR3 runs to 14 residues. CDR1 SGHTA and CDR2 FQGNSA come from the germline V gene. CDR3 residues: CASSLNSDSYGYTF. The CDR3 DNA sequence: TGTGCCAGCAGCTTAAATTCTGACAGCTATGGCTACACCTTC.

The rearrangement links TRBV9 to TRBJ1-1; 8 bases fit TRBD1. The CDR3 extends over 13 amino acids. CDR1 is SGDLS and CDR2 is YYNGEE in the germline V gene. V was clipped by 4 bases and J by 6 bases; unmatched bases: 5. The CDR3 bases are TGTGCCAGCAGCATCCAACAGGGGGCTGAAGCTTTCTTT. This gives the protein CASSIQQGAEAFF.

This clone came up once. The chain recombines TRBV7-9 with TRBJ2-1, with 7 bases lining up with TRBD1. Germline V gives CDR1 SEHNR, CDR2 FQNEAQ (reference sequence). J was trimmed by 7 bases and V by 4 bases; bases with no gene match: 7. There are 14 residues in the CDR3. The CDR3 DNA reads TGTGCCAGCAGCTGGGACAGTGCCTGGAATGAGCAGTTCTTC. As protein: CASSWDSAWNEQFF.

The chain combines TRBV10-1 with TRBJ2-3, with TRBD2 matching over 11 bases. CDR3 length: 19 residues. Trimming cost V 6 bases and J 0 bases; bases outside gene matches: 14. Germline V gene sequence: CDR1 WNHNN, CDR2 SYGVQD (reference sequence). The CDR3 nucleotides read TGCGCCAGCAGGGATCGACTAGCGGGACAGAACATTAGCACAGATACGCAGTATTTT. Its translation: CASRDRLAGQNISTDTQYF.